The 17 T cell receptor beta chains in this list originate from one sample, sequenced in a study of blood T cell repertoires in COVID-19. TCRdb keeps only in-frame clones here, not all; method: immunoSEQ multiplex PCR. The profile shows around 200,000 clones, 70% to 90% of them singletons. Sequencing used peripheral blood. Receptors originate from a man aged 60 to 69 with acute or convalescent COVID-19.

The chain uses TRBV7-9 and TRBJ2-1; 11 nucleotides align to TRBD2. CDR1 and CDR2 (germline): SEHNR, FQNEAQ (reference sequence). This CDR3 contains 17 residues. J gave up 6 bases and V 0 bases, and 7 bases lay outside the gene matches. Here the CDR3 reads CASSLAGASGRSNEQFF. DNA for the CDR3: TGTGCCAGCAGCTTAGCGGGGGCTAGCGGGAGGTCCAATGAGCAGTTCTTC.

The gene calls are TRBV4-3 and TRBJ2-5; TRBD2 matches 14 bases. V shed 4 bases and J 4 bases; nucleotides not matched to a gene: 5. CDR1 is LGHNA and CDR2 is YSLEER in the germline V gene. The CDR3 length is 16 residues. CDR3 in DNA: TGCGCCAGCAGCCGGGGGACTAGCGGGAGAGGAGAGACCCAGTACTTC. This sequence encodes CASSRGTSGRGETQYF.

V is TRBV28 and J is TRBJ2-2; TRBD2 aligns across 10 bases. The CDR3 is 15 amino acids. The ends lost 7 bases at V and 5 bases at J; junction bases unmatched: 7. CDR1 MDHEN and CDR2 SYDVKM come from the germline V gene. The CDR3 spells CASTPKLAGTGELFF. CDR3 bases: TGTGCCAGCACCCCGAAACTAGCGGGAACCGGGGAGCTGTTTTTT. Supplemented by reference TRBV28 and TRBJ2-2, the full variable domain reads DVKVTQSSRYLVKRTGEKVFLECVQDMDHENMFWYRQDPGLGLRLIYFSYDVKMKEKGDIPEGYSVSREKKERFSLILESASTNQTSMYLCASTPKLAGTGELFFGEGSRLTVL.

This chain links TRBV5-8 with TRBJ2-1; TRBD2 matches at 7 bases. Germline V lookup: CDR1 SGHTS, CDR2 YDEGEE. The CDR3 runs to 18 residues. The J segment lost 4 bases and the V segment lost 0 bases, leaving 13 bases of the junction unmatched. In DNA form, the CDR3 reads TGTGCCAGCAGCTTGGCCCTCTACCTAGGGACTACATACAATGAGCAGTTCTTC. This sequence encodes CASSLALYLGTTYNEQFF.

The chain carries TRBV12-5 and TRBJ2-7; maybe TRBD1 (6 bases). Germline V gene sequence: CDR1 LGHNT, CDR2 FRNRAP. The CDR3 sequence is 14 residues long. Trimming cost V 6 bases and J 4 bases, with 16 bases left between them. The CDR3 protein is CASGLGQGRYEQYF. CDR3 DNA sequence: TGTGCTAGTGGCCTGGGGCAGGGGAGATACGAGCAGTACTTC. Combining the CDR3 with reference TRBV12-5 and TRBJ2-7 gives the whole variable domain DARVTQTPRHKVTEMGQEVTMRCQPILGHNTVFWYRQTMMQGLELLAYFRNRAPLDDSGMPKDRFSAEMPDATLATLKIQPSEPRDSAVYFCASGLGQGRYEQYFGPGTRLTVT.

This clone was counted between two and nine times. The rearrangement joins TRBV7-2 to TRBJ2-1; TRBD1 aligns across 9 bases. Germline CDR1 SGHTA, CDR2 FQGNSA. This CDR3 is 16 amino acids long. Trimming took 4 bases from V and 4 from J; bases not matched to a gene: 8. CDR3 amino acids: CASSSAGTGLYNEQFF. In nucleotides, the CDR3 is TGTGCCAGCAGCTCCGCCGGGACAGGGTTATACAATGAGCAGTTCTTC.

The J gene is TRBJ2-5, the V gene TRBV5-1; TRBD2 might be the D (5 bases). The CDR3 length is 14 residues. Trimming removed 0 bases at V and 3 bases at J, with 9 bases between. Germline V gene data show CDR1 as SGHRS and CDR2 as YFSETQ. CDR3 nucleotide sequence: TGCGCCAGCAGCTTGGGGGCTAGCAAAGAGACCCAGTACTTC. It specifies CASSLGASKETQYF.

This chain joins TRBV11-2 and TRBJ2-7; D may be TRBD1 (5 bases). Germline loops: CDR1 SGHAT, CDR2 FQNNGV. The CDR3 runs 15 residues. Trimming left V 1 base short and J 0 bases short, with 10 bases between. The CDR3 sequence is CASSLVPGNSYEQYF. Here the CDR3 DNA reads TGTGCCAGCAGCTTAGTGCCAGGGAACTCCTACGAGCAGTACTTC.

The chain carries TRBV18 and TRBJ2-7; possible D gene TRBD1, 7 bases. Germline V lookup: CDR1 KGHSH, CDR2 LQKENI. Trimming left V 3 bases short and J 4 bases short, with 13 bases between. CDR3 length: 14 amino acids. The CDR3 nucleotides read TGTGCCAGCTCACCCGTACAGGGGAGGTACGAGCAGTACTTC. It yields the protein CASSPVQGRYEQYF.

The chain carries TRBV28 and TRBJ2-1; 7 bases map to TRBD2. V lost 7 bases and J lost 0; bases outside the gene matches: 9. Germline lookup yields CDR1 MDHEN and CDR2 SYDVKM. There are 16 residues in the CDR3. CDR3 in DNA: TGTGCCAGCACCCAATGGGGGGGGGTCTCCTACAATGAGCAGTTCTTC. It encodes CASTQWGGVSYNEQFF.

DNA of the CDR3: TGCAGCGTTGTGGGGACAGGCTCCTACGAGCAGTACTTC. Its protein product is CSVVGTGSYEQYF. This chain connects TRBV29-1 to TRBJ2-7; 8 positions match TRBD1. Germline assignment: CDR1 SQVTM and CDR2 ANQGSEA. V dropped 4 bases and J dropped 0; count of bases not matched to a gene: 2. There are 13 residues in the CDR3.

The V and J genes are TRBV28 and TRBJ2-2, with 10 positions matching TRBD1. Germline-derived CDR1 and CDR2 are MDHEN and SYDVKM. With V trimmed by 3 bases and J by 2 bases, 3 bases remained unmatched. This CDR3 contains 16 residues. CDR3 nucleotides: TGTGCCAGCAGTTTGACGACAGGGGGCAACACCGGGGAGCTGTTTTTT. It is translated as CASSLTTGGNTGELFF.

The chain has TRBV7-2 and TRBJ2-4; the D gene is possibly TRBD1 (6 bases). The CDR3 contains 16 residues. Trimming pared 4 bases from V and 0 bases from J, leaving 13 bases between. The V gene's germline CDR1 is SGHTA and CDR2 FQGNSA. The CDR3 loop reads CASSSGQSLAKNIQYF. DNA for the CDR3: TGTGCCAGCAGCTCCGGACAGTCTCTAGCCAAAAACATTCAGTACTTC.

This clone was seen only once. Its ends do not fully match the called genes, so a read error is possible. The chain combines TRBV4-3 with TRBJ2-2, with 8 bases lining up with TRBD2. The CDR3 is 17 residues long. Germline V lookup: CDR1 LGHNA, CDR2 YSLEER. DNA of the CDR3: TGCGCCAGCAGCTCCTGGACTAGCCGATACTTCACCGGAGAGCTGTTTTTT. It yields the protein CASSSWTSRYFTGELFF.

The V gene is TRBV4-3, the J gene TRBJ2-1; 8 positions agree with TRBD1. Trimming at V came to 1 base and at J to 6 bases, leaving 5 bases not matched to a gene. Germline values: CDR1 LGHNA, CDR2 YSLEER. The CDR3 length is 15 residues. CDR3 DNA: TGCGCCAGCAGCCAAGCGGTGACAGGGGCCAATGAGCAGTTCTTC. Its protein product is CASSQAVTGANEQFF.

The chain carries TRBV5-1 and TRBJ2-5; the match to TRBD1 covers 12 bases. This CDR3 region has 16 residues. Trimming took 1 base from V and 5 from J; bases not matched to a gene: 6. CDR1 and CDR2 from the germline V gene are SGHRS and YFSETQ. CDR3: CASSLRGQGAGETQYF. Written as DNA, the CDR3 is TGCGCCAGCAGCTTGAGGGGACAGGGGGCCGGGGAGACCCAGTACTTC. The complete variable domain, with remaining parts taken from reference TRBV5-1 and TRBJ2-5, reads KAGVTQTPRYLIKTRGQQVTLSCSPISGHRSVSWYQQTPGQGLQFLFEYFSETQRNKGNFPGRFSGRQFSNSRSEMNVSTLELGDSALYLCASSLRGQGAGETQYFGPGTRLLVL.

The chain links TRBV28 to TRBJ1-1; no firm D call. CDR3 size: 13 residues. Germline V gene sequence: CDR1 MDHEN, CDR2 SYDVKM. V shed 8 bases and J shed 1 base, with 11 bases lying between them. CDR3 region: CASCLYGNTEAFF. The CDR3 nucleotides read TGTGCCAGCTGCCTCTACGGGAACACTGAAGCTTTCTTT.